The present T cell receptor (beta chain) was sequenced within a study of technical replicates of blood from a handful of donors. CDR3 length equals 17 residues. V lost 5 bases to trimming and J lost 1 base, with 15 bases between them. The germline V gene has CDR1 SNHLY and CDR2 FYNNEI. Only in-frame clones appear in the TCRdb table, and some are missing; sequencing was by immunoSEQ multiplex PCR. The sample includes approximately 90,000 clones, about 95% seen only once; the top ten take over 0.25%. The gene calls are TRBV2 and TRBJ2-6; D not resolved. The TCR was taken from a human donor in good health. Sequencing was done on a sample of T cells isolated from PBMCs. The CDR3 region is CASSPMAVGSGANVLTF. In nucleotides, the CDR3 is TGTGCCAGCAGTCCCATGGCCGTCGGGTCTGGGGCCAACGTCCTGACTTTC.